This TCR beta chain was identified during a study of breast tumors, draining lymph nodes, adjacent tissues. TCRdb passed the multiplex PCR reads through MiXCR, listing each CDR3 protein once. Of about 200,000 distinct CDR3 sequences in the sample, roughly 31% were seen once. Axillary draining lymph nodes of breast cancer patients supplied the node samples. The study's findings and limits: Compared with basal-like, luminal-like tumors shared significantly more repertoire with nontumor tissue. Tumor repertoires ranked between lymph nodes and nontumor tissue in diversity, with V and J gene preferences. Most tumor T cells seemingly derive from lymph node, then expand in tumor. The lymph node origin of tumor T cells was framed as consistent with a hypothesis, not demonstrated.

This clonotype was observed many times. Its antigen is not known. With V trimmed by 5 bases and J by 0 bases, 4 bases remained unmatched. CDR1 is SGHAT, CDR2 FQDESV, per germline (reference sequence). This CDR3 is 14 amino acids long. The sample taken for sequencing was axillary lymph node tissue. This TCR came from a female donor with breast cancer. Some clones in this sample may be carry-over from other donors' samples. The chain couples TRBV11-1 to TRBJ2-7, with 7 positions matching TRBD1. The CDR3 reads CASSTYRGSYEQYF. CDR3 nucleotide sequence: TGTGCCAGCAGCACCTACAGGGGCTCCTACGAGCAGTACTTC.